The 10 T cell receptor beta chains below come from one sample, sequenced in a study of graft-versus-host responses after intestinal transplantation. The assay was immunoSEQ multiplex PCR, and TCRdb's table has in-frame clones only and misses some. The table has about 120,000 clones, 90% seen once. No cognate antigen is known for these TCRs. The specimen comprised unstimulated CD4+ T cells sorted from spleen or lymph node cells, sampled before intestinal transplant. All receptors derive from a human donor who received an intestinal transplant.

The chain is built from TRBV7-2 and TRBJ2-2, with 12 positions matching TRBD2. This CDR3 is built from 17 residues. Per the germline V gene, CDR1 is SGHTA and CDR2 is FQGNSA. J lost 7 bases, V lost 4 bases, and 10 bases had no gene match. CDR3: CASSSSGLAGFGGELFF. As DNA, the CDR3 is TGTGCCAGCAGCTCCTCTGGACTAGCGGGATTTGGCGGGGAGCTGTTTTTT.

This chain uses TRBV28 with TRBJ2-2; TRBD2 matches at 8 bases. The CDR3 has 16 residues. Germline assignment: CDR1 MDHEN and CDR2 SYDVKM. J lost 6 bases, V lost 2 bases, and 8 bases had no gene match. The CDR3 reads CASSLRREDLAGELFF. CDR3 DNA: TGTGCCAGCAGTTTAAGGCGGGAGGACCTTGCCGGGGAGCTGTTTTTT.

The rearrangement uses TRBV27 and TRBJ2-2; possibly TRBD1 for D (5 bases). Germline CDR1 MNHEY, CDR2 SMNVEV (reference sequence). The V end lost 7 bases, the J end lost 7 bases, and 19 bases lay between the germline ends. The CDR3 contains 15 residues. The CDR3 spells CASKGLGRVGGELFF. The CDR3 nucleotides read TGTGCCAGCAAAGGTCTAGGCAGGGTGGGCGGGGAGCTGTTTTTT.

The rearrangement joins TRBV14 to TRBJ1-2; D remains ambiguous. The CDR3 is 16 residues long. V was trimmed by 0 bases and J by 2 bases, leaving 13 bases between them. Germline CDR1 is SGHDN and CDR2 is FVKESK. For the CDR3, the DNA is TGTGCCAGCAGCCAAGATTGGATCAGGCCCAACTATGGCTACACCTTC. Its protein product is CASSQDWIRPNYGYTF.

V and J are TRBV6-1 and TRBJ2-4; the D gene is possibly TRBD2 (6 bases). The CDR3 is 12 residues long. Germline lookup yields CDR1 MNHNS and CDR2 SASEGT. V was trimmed by 2 bases and J by 12 bases, leaving 11 bases between them. The CDR3 region has the DNA TGTGCCAGCAGTGAATATTGGGGGGATCAGTACTTC. Amino acid sequence: CASSEYWGDQYF.

V gene TRBV5-4 combines with J gene TRBJ2-2, with 10 bases aligning to TRBD2. Per germline, CDR1 SGHNT and CDR2 YYREEE (reference sequence). This CDR3 region has 14 residues. The ends lost 2 bases at V and 6 bases at J; junction bases unmatched: 1. As DNA, the CDR3 is TGTGCCAGCAGCTTAGCGGGAGGGCCCGGGGAGCTGTTTTTT. It is translated as CASSLAGGPGELFF.

This clone was detected once. V gene TRBV5-1 combines with J gene TRBJ2-7, with D maybe TRBD1 (5 bases). The V gene lost 5 bases and the J gene lost 0 bases, with 15 bases spanning the gap. The germline gives CDR1 SGHRS, CDR2 YFSETQ. This CDR3 contains 15 residues. CDR3: CASSTDGHTSYEQYF. The CDR3 DNA sequence: TGCGCCAGCAGTACCGATGGACATACCTCCTACGAGCAGTACTTC.

The chain is built from TRBV6-5 and TRBJ1-2; D remains unclear. The V end lost 6 bases, the J end lost 9 bases, and 14 bases lay between the germline ends. From germline, CDR1 is MNHEY and CDR2 SVGAGI. This CDR3 is 12 amino acids long. The CDR3 region has the DNA TGTGCCAGCAGACCCCCGGCGGGGAGCTACACCTTC. It codes for CASRPPAGSYTF.

The V gene is TRBV6-6, the J gene TRBJ2-7; the match to TRBD2 covers 9 bases. The CDR3 consists of 13 residues. With V trimmed by 8 bases and J by 2 bases, 4 bases remained unmatched. Germline loops: CDR1 MNHNY, CDR2 SVGAGI (reference sequence). The CDR3 region has the DNA TGTGCCAGCCTCGGGACTAGCACCTACGAGCAGTACTTC. It yields the protein CASLGTSTYEQYF.

This chain connects TRBV2 to TRBJ1-2; tentative D call: TRBD1 (6 bases). V was shortened by 4 bases and J by 6 bases, with 12 bases between the two germline ends. Germline V gene lookup returns CDR1 SNHLY and CDR2 FYNNEI. The length of the CDR3 is 13 residues. The DNA for the CDR3 is TGTGCCAGCAGTGTTGGACAGTTAAATGGCTACACCTTC. Translating it yields CASSVGQLNGYTF.